This TCR beta chain is from a study of regulatory T cells in long-lasting Graves disease. The study's findings and limits: New patients shared more than 950 public clonotypes, and persistent patients shared more, with approximately 2,600.

This clonotype was seen at least ten times. As yet, its antigen is unknown. As to time point: newly diagnosed GD, antithyroid drugs for less than 3 months. Extracted PBMC RNA gave rise to the TCR library. All patients originated from an endocrinology department located in Xi'an, China. To make TCR beta libraries, researchers used iRepertoire HTBI primers and Arm-PCR of CDR3 regions. TCRdb redid the calling of the multiplex PCR reads with MiXCR, one entry per CDR3 protein. The data contain under 250,000 distinct CDR3 sequences, just over 20% of them singletons. Here the sequenced sample was peripheral blood mononuclear cells (PBMCs), taken at new diagnosis, from a patient treated with antithyroid drugs. The receptor comes from a female donor with Graves disease.

Here the CDR3 DNA reads TGCAGTGCTGCCCCTACTGGACATCGGGGGACTGAAGCTTTCTTT. It codes for CSAAPTGHRGTEAFF. The chain uses TRBV20-1 and TRBJ1-1, with a possible D match to TRBD1 (5 bases). The CDR3 covers 15 residues. The germline V gene has CDR1 DFQATT and CDR2 SNEGSKA (reference sequence). Trimming pared 5 bases from V and 5 bases from J, leaving 21 bases between.